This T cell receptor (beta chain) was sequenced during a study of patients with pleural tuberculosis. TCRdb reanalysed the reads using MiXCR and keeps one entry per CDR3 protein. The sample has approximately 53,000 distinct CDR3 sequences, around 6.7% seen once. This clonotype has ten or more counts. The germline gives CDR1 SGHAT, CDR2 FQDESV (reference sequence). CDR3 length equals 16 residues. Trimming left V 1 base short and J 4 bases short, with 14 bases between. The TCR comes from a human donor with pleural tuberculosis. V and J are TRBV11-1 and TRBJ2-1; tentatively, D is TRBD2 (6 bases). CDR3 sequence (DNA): TGTGCCAGCAGCTTAGTACTAGTGGGACTTTACAATGAGCAGTTCTTC. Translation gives CASSLVLVGLYNEQFF.